The entry that follows covers one T cell receptor (beta chain) sequence. The antigen it recognizes is unknown. A much larger clonotype is one base distant, so this may be a read error. This same CDR3 is encoded by further DNA sequences in the sample. In total, approximately 610 healthy bone marrow donors made up the cohort. At the time of sampling, every cohort member was nominally healthy, though immune exposures that went unrecorded were likely present. The donor tested CMV seropositive and was one of the 289 seropositive cohort members. Every donor gave a peripheral blood sample, and the peripheral blood mononuclear cells from that sample were used for TCR beta sequencing. The Qiagen DNeasy Blood Extraction Kit was used to extract genomic DNA from the blood cell samples. This entry comes from a study of cytomegalovirus exposure and HLA in healthy donors (dated by TCRdb to about 2017). With respect to the entire study: An earlier analysis of approximately 640 of the donors reported more than 250 Gb of sequence data and around 120 million unique TCR beta sequences from about 200 million T cells. An early release covering about 600 HLA-typed donors comprised about 300 gigabases of sequencing data and around 80 million unique TCR sequences. Among the roughly 400 genotyped donors, roughly 80% belonged to the genetic ancestry cluster associated with self-reported Caucasian donors. The study was designed to test whether signatures of past pathogen exposure could be identified by cataloging public T cell receptors. The study profiled the T cell repertoires of under 850 subjects by immunosequencing and related them to cytomegalovirus serostatus. In addition to the first cohort of 650 to 800 subjects, a separate validation cohort of approximately 110 different subjects was used. To predict cytomegalovirus infection status, the study brought together high-throughput TCR immunosequencing, statistical association of individual TCRs with disease status, and machine learning. In a later analysis, previously published TCR beta repertoires from several hundred donors were re-analyzed and high-resolution HLA genotyping was added so that TCR occurrence patterns could be studied. In the later analysis, no new phenotypic data were used to find candidate immune exposures; instead, reliance was placed on TCR beta sequences and their occurrence across donors. To decide whether each TCR beta V gene segment behaved as functional or pseudogenic, an earlier analysis of several hundred of the donors relied on high-throughput TCR beta sequencing. Donor age, sex, ethnicity and CMV serostatus were collected together with the repertoire data. In a later genetic analysis, genome-wide SNP genotypes for about three fifths of the 666 donors were used, and that subset was treated as a discovery cohort. Every discovery cohort repertoire had been produced on one sequencing platform. Class I and class II HLA loci were covered by the typing at four-digit resolution. Typing coverage varied by locus: roughly 620-640 donors for A, B, C, DRB1 and DQB1; 500 to 550 for DQA1; more than 600 for DPA1; more than 450 for DPB1. Five DR-DQ haplotypes were treated as single units for association and clustering because of strong linkage in the cohort. On average, around 240,000 unique TCR beta nucleotide sequences were sequenced per donor among more than 350 genotyped donors of the cohort, with 15% to 20% of those sequences being non-productive.

Reading the germline V gene gives CDR1 SGHTA and CDR2 FQGTGA. The CDR3 runs 13 residues from the cysteine to the phenylalanine. Just CDR3 DNA is preserved here, 39 bases in frame from base 1. Trimming takes 2 bases from V and 4 bases from J, and the germline ends sit 8 bases apart. Points the paper makes about the study in general: A later genetic analysis associated a missense DCLRE1C variant with V-gene and J-gene trimming of TCR beta chains, and an independent cohort replicated the association. A total of fewer than 200 TCR beta chains were listed by the study as associated with cytomegalovirus. In a later analysis, TCR association rates were found to vary across HLA loci, with the most associated TCRs seen for DRB1 alleles and the fewest for HLA-C alleles. In an earlier analysis of approximately 590 of the donors, most TCR beta V segments were observed in productive rearrangements about 87% or about 30% of the time, broadly matching IMGT annotations. A later analysis associated 15,000 to 20,000 TCR beta sequences with specific HLA alleles at a false discovery rate of 0.05. Over 15 rarely observed V segments, including chromosome 9 orphons, were excluded from the earlier analysis of approximately 600 of the donors because counts were too low. The sequencing pipeline was judged likely to have produced a cluster of highly shared sequence variants as a technical artifact. In vitro tests confirmed that a few of the cytomegalovirus-associated TCR beta chains recognize cytomegalovirus antigens. Most TCR sequences were seen in very few donors, while some public TCRs were found in many individuals. In a later analysis, several top co-occurrence clusters were reported to appear linked to parvovirus B19, influenza, CMV and Epstein-Barr virus. In this cohort, only TCR beta chains were sequenced, and detectable features were limited by the absence of alpha or paired-chain data. The classifier was reported to diagnose cytomegalovirus status with high specificity and sensitivity in both the original and validation cohorts. According to a later analysis, most CMV-associated TCR beta chains appeared to be HLA-restricted, and the HLA associations seemed to be driven largely by CMV exposure. Compared with the roughly 710-donor mean, donors in an Asian-associated ancestry cluster had fewer N-insertions in productive TCRs, according to a later genetic analysis. According to the authors, the approach could potentially be generalized to other disease states and immunological phenotypes. Immune exposure information for the cohort was limited to CMV serostatus. Because HLA typing was missing for some donors at each locus, association tests included only the typed subset. The presence/absence analyses assumed that sequencing depth was roughly uniform across donors, and that assumption may not be true. A further reported finding was that TCR beta sequences accurately predicted the HLA-A and HLA-B alleles for most subjects in the first cohort. Because the 87-base-pair reads could not distinguish some IMGT-functional V segments, including TRBV6-2 and TRBV6-3, those segments were excluded. Assigning TCR associations to individual alleles was difficult when HLA alleles, especially DR and DQ, strongly co-occurred. In a later analysis, HLA-associated TCR beta chains were found to be more clonally expanded and to have lower generation probabilities than equally common non-associated chains. Linkage disequilibrium might explain the correlated functional status among segregating V segments, but an unknown experimental factor could not be ruled out.

Library prep was done by the immunoSEQ multiplex PCR assay. For the multiplex PCR, a mixture combining 60 forward primers for TCR Vbeta segments and 13 reverse primers for TCR Jbeta segments was used. A multiplex PCR assay on genomic DNA amplified the CDR3 region of rearranged TCR beta genes. The amplified TCR beta libraries were sequenced on the Illumina HiSeq System as 87-base-pair reads. The published analysis was carried out like this. Across the 670 or so repertoires, a later analysis counted some 80 million unique TCR beta chains, around 11 million of which were shared by at least two donors. To remove PCR and sequencing errors, raw reads were error-corrected and collapsed into unique sequences using a nearest-neighbor algorithm that merged closely related sequences. V, D and J gene segments were assigned by aligning CDR3 sequences to IMGT reference sequences. Each retained sequence needed at least a six-nucleotide match to both a V gene segment and a J gene segment. A rearrangement counted as productive if the CDR3 had no stop codons and remained in frame with V and J, and every other rearrangement counted as non-productive. CDR3 was defined by IMGT convention, running from the second conserved V-encoded cysteine to the conserved J-encoded phenylalanine. The earlier analysis of roughly 590 of the donors excluded any sequence lacking an unambiguous match to a single V gene segment. In an earlier analysis of around 590 of the donors, a V segment was called functional when productive rearrangements were above 56.7%, and segregating when the standard deviation between donors exceeded 5%. A statistical classification framework was developed to diagnose cytomegalovirus status using the catalog of TCR beta chain sequences. A later analysis assigned V and J genes by comparing TCR nucleotide sequences with IMGT/GENE-DB human TR gene sequences. In a later analysis, CDR3 sequences and most-parsimonious VDJ recombination scenarios were assigned using the TCRdist pipeline. In a later analysis, each TCR beta chain was defined by its CDR3 amino acid sequence together with its V-gene family, and reads lacking a unique V-gene family were excluded. To address suspected cross-contamination and a sequencing artifact, a later analysis removed under 600 highly shared, low-generation-probability nucleotide sequences. In a later analysis, a clonal expansion index was calculated for each public chain from normalized within-repertoire ranks of inferred template counts. A later analysis computed generation probabilities with a VDJ recombination model fitted to out-of-frame rearrangements, and checked the results against IGoR. Hypergeometric tests were used in a later analysis to score TCR-TCR, TCR-HLA and TCR-CMV co-occurrence, with a repertoire-size bias correction applied to the TCR pairs. In a later analysis, false discovery rates were estimated by permuting HLA or CMV assignments 20 times. A later analysis grouped co-occurring TCRs with DBSCAN, adding TCRdist sequence similarity when clustering within HLA-allele-positive subsets. Co-occurrence clustering excluded repertoires with fewer than 30,000 or more than 120,000 public chains, plus five with anomalous nucleotide sharing. TCRdb obtained this table from immuneACCESS and retained in-frame rearrangements with V and J assigned. These tables miss some clones; where compared with another copy, unresolved V genes account for less than half of the shortfall, and the remainder is unexplained. V and J calls and clone size are those listed in that table; D and trimming were worked out from the DNA. The sample has around 80,000 clones on record, more than 50% of them singletons. Roughly 4% of the sample comes from the top ten.

Recombination linked TRBV7-3 to TRBJ1-1; a weak D assignment points to TRBD1 (5 bases agree). The sample taken for sequencing was PBMCs. The receptor comes from a male donor in good health and CMV-seropositive. The DNA sequence is as follows: TGTGCCAGCAGCTTAGGGGGGAGCACTGAAGCTTTCTTT. This gives the protein CASSLGGSTEAFF. The full variable domain, with segments outside the CDR3 supplied by the reference TRBV7-3 and TRBJ1-1 proteins, appears as GAGVSQTPSNKVTEKGKYVELRCDPISGHTALYWYRQSLGQGPEFLIYFQGTGAADDSGLPNDRFFAVRPEGSVSTLKIQRTERGDSAVYLCASSLGGSTEAFFGQGTRLTVV.